The 9 T cell receptor beta chains listed next were all sequenced from one sample in a study of T cell responses to AZD1222 COVID-19 vaccine (dated by TCRdb to about 2021). In light of the paper, this sample's time point label describes: baseline before first vaccination. The library was prepared using the immunoSEQ multiplex PCR assay. What TCRdb holds here is the immuneACCESS table cut down to in-frame rearrangements. Part of the clones is not present; checked against another copy, under half of the missing clones reflect an unresolved V gene, and the others are unexplained. The sample includes around 83,000 clones, with roughly 88% observed a single time. The ten largest clones take up over 15% of the sample. This specimen was peripheral blood, taken on day 0 of AZD1222 vaccination. The receptors originated from an adult in good health.

The chain is built from TRBV7-2 and TRBJ1-1; maybe TRBD1 (5 bases). Deletions cut 5 bases from V and 1 base from J, with 11 bases between. The length of the CDR3 is 14 residues. The V gene's germline CDR1 is SGHTA and CDR2 FQGNSA. CDR3 nucleotides: TGTGCCAGCAGCCCCGGGACGGCGAACACTGAAGCTTTCTTT. This encodes CASSPGTANTEAFF.

The chain joins TRBV28 to TRBJ2-7; TRBD2 agrees at 7 bases. The germline gives CDR1 MDHEN, CDR2 SYDVKM. The junction had 7 bases not matched to a gene; V was cut back by 3 bases and J by 5 bases. The CDR3 is 14 residues long. The CDR3 loop reads CASSLGGMSDEQYF. The CDR3 nucleotides read TGTGCCAGCAGTTTGGGAGGGATGAGCGACGAGCAGTACTTC.

The rearrangement joins TRBV6-2 or TRBV6-3 to TRBJ2-7; D gene unclear. The CDR3 extends over 13 amino acids. Germline lookup yields CDR1 MNHEY and CDR2 SVGEGT. The V end was cut by 6 bases, the J end by 2 bases, with 11 bases between. The CDR3 DNA follows: TGTGCCAGCAGCCCCCCCGGCGCCTACGAGCAGTACTTC. It specifies CASSPPGAYEQYF.

The V call is TRBV7-9, the J call TRBJ1-3; 7 bases agree with TRBD1. The trim removed 0 bases at V and 5 bases at J, leaving 7 bases unmatched. Germline V gives CDR1 SEHNR, CDR2 FQNEAQ (reference sequence). The CDR3 covers 16 residues. Here the CDR3 DNA reads TGTGCCAGCAGCTTAGCCCAGACAGGGATAAGAAACACCATATATTTT. This translates into CASSLAQTGIRNTIYF.

V gene TRBV7-2 combines with J gene TRBJ2-7; D perhaps matches TRBD1 (6 bases). This CDR3 spans 12 amino acids. Between the trimmed V and J ends, which lost 4 bases and 2 bases, there was a span of 6 bases. Germline CDR1 reads SGHTA; CDR2 reads FQGNSA. CDR3: CASSWDTYEQYF. In DNA form, the CDR3 reads TGTGCCAGCAGCTGGGACACCTACGAGCAGTACTTC.

The gene calls are TRBV11-2 and TRBJ2-1, with D unresolved. The CDR3 length is 11 residues. Looked up from germline, CDR1 is SGHAT and CDR2 is FQNNGV. V was cut by 2 bases and J by 12 bases, with 8 bases left in between. Here the CDR3 reads CASSLSVGQFF. The CDR3 region has the DNA TGTGCCAGCAGCTTATCAGTAGGGCAGTTCTTC.

V usage is TRBV13 and J usage is TRBJ2-3; D is unresolved. The CDR3 runs 14 residues. With 0 bases removed from V and 4 bases from J, the gap between germline ends came to 8 bases. CDR1 and CDR2 from the germline V gene are PRHDT and FYEKMQ (reference sequence). The CDR3 loop is CASSLGGSSDTQYF. CDR3 sequence (DNA): TGTGCCAGCAGCTTAGGAGGTAGCTCAGATACGCAGTATTTT. The entire variable domain, with the rest obtained from reference TRBV13 and TRBJ2-3, is as follows: AAGVIQSPRHLIKEKRETATLKCYPIPRHDTVYWYQQGPGQDPQFLISFYEKMQSDKGSIPDRFSAQQFSDYHSELNMSSLELGDSALYFCASSLGGSSDTQYFGPGTRLTVL.

The chain links TRBV9 to TRBJ1-2; 9 bases are a match to TRBD1. From germline, CDR1 is SGDLS and CDR2 YYNGEE. The CDR3 extends over 16 amino acids. V shed 0 bases and J 4 bases; nucleotides not matched to a gene: 7. CDR3 protein: CASSVDEQGASYGYTF. The CDR3 region has the DNA TGTGCCAGCAGCGTAGATGAACAGGGGGCGAGCTATGGCTACACCTTC.

This chain links TRBV9 with TRBJ2-5; D is possibly TRBD1 (6 bases). The length of the CDR3 is 14 residues. CDR1 SGDLS and CDR2 YYNGEE come from the germline V gene. V lost 3 bases to trimming and J lost 4 bases, with 13 bases between them. The CDR3 reads CASSAQGFGETQYF. The CDR3 DNA follows: TGTGCCAGCAGCGCCCAGGGGTTCGGAGAGACCCAGTACTTC.